The 24 T cell receptor beta chains presented below share a single source sample, sequenced in a study of T cell responses to AZD1222 COVID-19 vaccine. Assay used: immunoSEQ multiplex PCR; TCRdb lists only in-frame clones, some missing. In the table there are 85,000 to 130,000 clones, around nine tenths of which are singletons. Sequences were derived from peripheral blood, sampled on day 0 of AZD1222 vaccination. All receptors derive from an adult in good health.

This chain connects TRBV6-6 to TRBJ2-3, with TRBD1 matching over 12 bases. V trimming: 5 bases; J trimming: 5 bases; junction bases outside the gene matches: 8. Germline V gene sequence: CDR1 MNHNY, CDR2 SVGAGI (reference sequence). The CDR3 contains 16 residues. The DNA for the CDR3 is TGTGCCAGCAGTCTTCCGGGACAGGGGGCAATAGATACGCAGTATTTT. Its protein product is CASSLPGQGAIDTQYF.

This sequence joins TRBV6-5 and TRBJ2-2; 7 bases match TRBD1. The CDR3 consists of 15 residues. With 5 bases clipped from V and 5 bases from J, the junction kept 8 bases outside the gene matches. CDR1 is MNHEY, CDR2 SVGAGI, per germline. CDR3 DNA: TGTGCCAGCAGTCCTAGGGGGCGCGGTACCGGGGAGCTGTTTTTT. This encodes CASSPRGRGTGELFF.

The chain couples TRBV6-5 to TRBJ1-5; D gene uncertain. Trimming left V 0 bases short and J 0 bases short, with 6 bases between. Germline assignment: CDR1 MNHEY and CDR2 SVGAGI. This CDR3 spans 15 amino acids. The CDR3 protein is CASSYSAHSNQPQHF. The CDR3 DNA follows: TGTGCCAGCAGTTACTCGGCCCATAGCAATCAGCCCCAGCATTTT.

This chain uses TRBV7-2 with TRBJ2-7, with D possibly TRBD2 on 5 matching bases. Between the trimmed V and J ends, which lost 5 bases and 3 bases, there was a span of 17 bases. In germline, CDR1 is SGHTA, CDR2 FQGNSA. This CDR3 is built from 15 residues. The CDR3 is CASSAATARDYEQYF. DNA of the CDR3: TGTGCCAGCAGCGCCGCGACCGCTCGGGACTACGAGCAGTACTTC.

V is TRBV5-5 and J is TRBJ1-4, with 8 bases aligning to TRBD1. V lost 4 bases, J lost 3 bases, and 8 bases stayed unmatched. The CDR3 contains 16 residues. Germline V gene lookup returns CDR1 SGHKS and CDR2 YYEKEE (reference sequence). The CDR3 bases are TGTGCCAGCAGCCTCGGACAGGGCGTATCTAATGAAAAACTGTTTTTT. Translating gives CASSLGQGVSNEKLFF.

The chain joins TRBV5-4 to TRBJ1-4, with 7 positions matching TRBD1. Germline CDR1 SGHNT, CDR2 YYREEE (reference sequence). The J segment lost 5 bases and the V segment lost 0 bases, leaving 4 bases of the junction unmatched. CDR3 length: 15 amino acids. The CDR3 sequence: CASSLGTGWNEKLFF. The CDR3 DNA is TGTGCCAGCAGCTTGGGGACAGGCTGGAATGAAAAACTGTTTTTT.

CDR3 protein: CASGGTSVADTQYF. Here the CDR3 DNA reads TGTGCCAGCGGGGGGACTTCCGTCGCAGATACGCAGTATTTT. The chain couples TRBV2 to TRBJ2-3; D may be TRBD2 (6 bases). Per germline, CDR1 SNHLY and CDR2 FYNNEI. The CDR3 is 14 amino acids. V was pared by 8 bases and J by 4 bases, with 16 bases between.

This sequence joins TRBV3-1 (or the pseudogene TRBV3-2) and TRBJ2-1, with 9 bases lining up with TRBD2. Per germline, CDR1 LGHDT and CDR2 YNNKEL (reference sequence). The CDR3 runs to 15 residues. The ends lost 4 bases at V and 12 bases at J; junction bases unmatched: 13. The CDR3 sequence: CASSLRLGLAIRQFF. CDR3 bases: TGTGCCAGCAGCCTCAGGTTGGGACTAGCAATACGGCAGTTCTTC.

The chain links TRBV29-1 to TRBJ1-1; tentative D call: TRBD1 (6 bases). The V gene's germline CDR1 is SQVTM and CDR2 ANQGSEA. Trimming removed 0 bases at V and 11 bases at J, with 13 bases between. The length of the CDR3 is 12 residues. The CDR3 spells CSVEETRGRAFF. Here the CDR3 DNA reads TGCAGCGTTGAAGAAACCAGGGGCCGGGCTTTCTTT.

The genes are TRBV29-1 and TRBJ2-2; D perhaps matches TRBD2 (5 bases). This CDR3 has 13 amino acids. Germline V gives CDR1 SQVTM, CDR2 ANQGSEA. Trimming pared 8 bases from V and 7 bases from J, leaving 17 bases between. CDR3 sequence: CSTGGSHGGELFF. The CDR3, as DNA: TGCAGCACCGGAGGCAGCCATGGCGGGGAGCTGTTTTTT.

This chain links TRBV28 with TRBJ1-5; TRBD1 aligns across 7 bases. The V gene end was trimmed by 6 bases and the J gene end by 7 bases; junction bases not matched to a gene: 12. From germline, CDR1 is MDHEN and CDR2 SYDVKM. The length of the CDR3 is 15 residues. The CDR3 DNA is TGTGCCAGCAGCTTGACACGGAGGGGGCGGCAGCCCCAGCATTTT. Translated, it gives CASSLTRRGRQPQHF.

CDR3: CASSAQGGINNSPLHF. CDR3 bases: TGTGCCAGCAGCGCCCAGGGAGGGATTAATAATTCACCCCTCCACTTT. The chain couples TRBV9 to TRBJ1-6; tentatively, D is TRBD1 (5 bases). Trimming stripped 3 bases from V and 5 bases from J, with 15 bases between. The CDR3 is 16 amino acids. Germline CDR1 is SGDLS and CDR2 is YYNGEE. The entire variable domain, with the rest obtained from reference TRBV9 and TRBJ1-6, is as follows: DSGVTQTPKHLITATGQRVTLRCSPRSGDLSVYWYQQSLDQGLQFLIQYYNGEERAKGNILERFSAQQFPDLHSELNLSSLELGDSALYFCASSAQGGINNSPLHFGNGTRLTVT.

The chain employs TRBV29-1 and TRBJ2-1; 13 nucleotides line up with TRBD2. CDR1 SQVTM and CDR2 ANQGSEA come from the germline V gene. J lost 2 bases, V lost 4 bases, and 2 bases had no gene match. The CDR3 spans 15 residues. The CDR3 DNA reads TGCAGCGTTGCGACTAGCGGGGGGACCTACAATGAGCAGTTCTTC. This sequence encodes CSVATSGGTYNEQFF.

The rearrangement links TRBV19 to TRBJ1-2; no clear D. Trimming shortened V by 6 bases and J by 6 bases, and 20 bases separated the two germline ends. This CDR3 has 15 amino acids. Germline V gene sequence: CDR1 LNHDA, CDR2 SQIVND (reference sequence). CDR3 sequence reads: CASSTDRTLSHGYTF. The CDR3 DNA reads TGTGCCAGTAGCACAGACCGCACCCTGTCCCATGGCTACACCTTC.

This clone is a singleton in its sample. The chain links TRBV5-3 to TRBJ1-1; 8 bases map to TRBD1. TRBV5-3 is known as an ORF, though its function is uncertain. The CDR3 extends over 14 amino acids. Unmatched junction bases numbered 3, after V lost 4 bases and J lost 1 base. CDR3 amino acids: CARSPGQGNTEAFF. The CDR3 DNA reads TGTGCCAGAAGCCCCGGACAGGGGAACACTGAAGCTTTCTTT.

The genes are TRBV11-2 and TRBJ1-2; no firm D call. V lost 5 bases to trimming and J lost 2 bases, with 12 bases between them. CDR1 SGHAT and CDR2 FQNNGV come from the germline V gene. The length of the CDR3 is 14 residues. DNA of the CDR3: TGTGCCAGCAGCGTCTCGATCGGGAACTATGGCTACACCTTC. Amino acid sequence: CASSVSIGNYGYTF.

V and J are TRBV9 and TRBJ1-1; D is perhaps TRBD1 (5 bases). The CDR3 runs to 15 residues. Trimming stripped 4 bases from V and 1 base from J, with 14 bases between. Germline CDR1 reads SGDLS; CDR2 reads YYNGEE. The CDR3 loop reads CASSFSTGTNTEAFF. CDR3 coding DNA: TGTGCCAGCAGCTTCAGTACCGGGACGAACACTGAAGCTTTCTTT.

This chain links TRBV29-1 with TRBJ1-1, with 9 bases that match TRBD1. CDR3 length: 13 residues. Germline V lookup: CDR1 SQVTM, CDR2 ANQGSEA. The ends lost 7 bases at V and 4 bases at J; junction bases unmatched: 7. The CDR3 coding sequence is TGCAGCGGTAAACAGGGGGCGCCCACTGAAGCTTTCTTT. Amino acid sequence: CSGKQGAPTEAFF.

The V and J genes are TRBV6-2 or TRBV6-3 and TRBJ1-2; 9 bases are a match to TRBD1. V was pared by 6 bases and J by 7 bases, with 9 bases of the junction left unmatched. Germline loops: CDR1 MNHEY, CDR2 SVGEGT. This CDR3 is 14 amino acids long. The CDR3 protein is CASSAGTGYFGYTF. The CDR3, as DNA: TGTGCCAGCAGCGCCGGGACAGGGTATTTTGGCTACACCTTC.

The chain joins TRBV3-1 (or the pseudogene TRBV3-2) to TRBJ2-1; 7 nucleotides align to TRBD1. There are 18 residues in the CDR3. Germline-derived CDR1 and CDR2 are LGHDT and YNNKEL (reference sequence). Trimming took 1 base from V and 5 from J; bases not matched to a gene: 14. The CDR3 loop reads CASSQVSGTVDFNNEQFF. CDR3 nucleotide sequence: TGTGCCAGCAGCCAAGTTTCCGGGACAGTGGACTTTAACAATGAGCAGTTCTTC.

The chain employs TRBV18 and TRBJ2-7, with a tentative D call TRBD1 (5 bases). The ends were cut back, 0 bases at V and 3 bases at J, with 12 bases in the middle. Germline assignment: CDR1 KGHSH and CDR2 LQKENI. There are 15 residues in the CDR3. In DNA form, the CDR3 reads TGTGCCAGCTCACCACCAGGGGCGCGAAACTACGAGCAGTACTTC. It codes for CASSPPGARNYEQYF.

A single count supports this clone. The V call is TRBV6-1, the J call TRBJ1-5, with TRBD1 matching over 9 bases. The CDR3 consists of 19 residues. After removal of 3 bases from V and 2 bases from J, the junction contained 14 bases not matched to a gene. Per the germline V gene, CDR1 is MNHNS and CDR2 is SASEGT. For the CDR3, the DNA is TGTGCCAGCAGTGAGGCCGGGACAGGGAAGTGGTTGGGCAATCAGCCCCAGCATTTT. Translating it yields CASSEAGTGKWLGNQPQHF.

V gene TRBV4-3 combines with J gene TRBJ1-6; TRBD1 is a possible D gene (6 bases). V was clipped by 1 base and J by 14 bases, with 18 bases between them. Per the germline V gene, CDR1 is LGHNA and CDR2 is YSLEER. The CDR3 is made up of 15 amino acids. CDR3 in amino acids: CASSQVYRDISSLHF. CDR3 coding DNA: TGCGCCAGCAGCCAAGTTTATAGGGACATCTCCTCCCTCCACTTT.

This chain links TRBV7-2 with TRBJ2-3; tentative D call: TRBD2 (6 bases). Germline assignment: CDR1 SGHTA and CDR2 FQGNSA. The CDR3 consists of 18 residues. V was shortened by 5 bases and J by 3 bases, with 24 bases between the two germline ends. Here the CDR3 DNA reads TGTGCCAGCAGCATTAGGGGAGGACTACGTCTATTTACAGATACGCAGTATTTT. Translation gives CASSIRGGLRLFTDTQYF.